Each of the 9 T cell receptor beta chains below was sequenced from the same sample in a study of CD8+ T cells in alopecia areata. The sequencing template was cDNA reverse transcribed from extracted RNA. Generated by immunoSEQ multiplex PCR, the TCRdb table keeps only in-frame clones and is missing some. The data show under 70,000 clones, with around 96% seen just once and approximately 24% held by the top ten. This specimen consisted of CD8+ T cells sorted from blood, obtained at week 0. Receptors originate from a human donor with alopecia areata.

By share, this clone counts as medium-sized. The gene calls are TRBV6-6 and TRBJ2-1; D unresolved. Germline values: CDR1 MNHNY, CDR2 SVGAGI (reference sequence). The V gene lost 4 bases and the J gene lost 5 bases, with 6 bases spanning the gap. The length of the CDR3 is 12 residues. DNA of the CDR3: TGTGCCAGCAGTTTCCTAGACAATGAGCAGTTCTTC. Protein sequence: CASSFLDNEQFF.

The genes are TRBV11-2 and TRBJ2-7; TRBD1 is a possible D gene (5 bases). The germline gives CDR1 SGHAT, CDR2 FQNNGV. The CDR3 loop spans 14 amino acids. With 1 base removed from V and 1 base from J, the gap between germline ends came to 8 bases. The DNA for the CDR3 is TGTGCCAGCAGCTTAGGGGGCTTGTCCTACGAGCAGTACTTC. Protein product: CASSLGGLSYEQYF.

The chain is built from TRBV29-1 and TRBJ1-1; 10 nucleotides agree with TRBD1. CDR3 length: 14 residues. J gave up 4 bases and V 3 bases, and 5 bases lay outside the gene matches. CDR1 is SQVTM, CDR2 ANQGSEA, per germline. The DNA for the CDR3 is TGCAGCGTTGAGTTAGGGACAGGGGTCACTGAAGCTTTCTTT. Translating it yields CSVELGTGVTEAFF.

This rearrangement joins TRBV29-1 to TRBJ1-1; 9 positions match TRBD1. Germline assignment: CDR1 SQVTM and CDR2 ANQGSEA. This CDR3 has 13 amino acids. Unmatched junction bases numbered 5, after V lost 3 bases and J lost 6 bases. CDR3 bases: TGCAGCGTTGAGACAGGGGGGGTTGCTGAAGCTTTCTTT. It specifies CSVETGGVAEAFF.

The chain employs TRBV9 and TRBJ2-2, with a tentative D call TRBD1 (6 bases). This CDR3 has 14 amino acids. CDR1 and CDR2 (germline): SGDLS, YYNGEE. V lost 0 bases and J 4 bases, leaving 7 bases between the germline ends. This chain's CDR3 is CASSVVGATGELFF. The CDR3 DNA sequence: TGTGCCAGCAGCGTAGTGGGGGCCACCGGGGAGCTGTTTTTT.

The chain combines TRBV21-1 with TRBJ2-7; no DNA check was done on the table's D call, TRBD1. TRBV21-1 is noted as a pseudogene. This CDR3 region has 15 residues. The CDR3 region has the DNA TGTGCCAGCAGCGCTCAGACAGGGGGGAGCTACGAGCAGTACTTC. It codes for CASSAQTGGSYEQYF.

For the CDR3, the DNA is TGTGCCAGCAGCTTAGTAGGTGTCGGGATCTACGAGCAGTACTTC. Its translation: CASSLVGVGIYEQYF. The V call is TRBV7-2, the J call TRBJ2-7, with D possibly TRBD2 on 5 matching bases. The V gene lost 1 base and the J gene lost 3 bases, with 13 bases spanning the gap. In germline, CDR1 is SGHTA, CDR2 FQGNSA. There are 15 residues in the CDR3.

The genes are TRBV11-3 and TRBJ2-2, with 8 bases aligning to TRBD2. This CDR3 spans 18 amino acids. Per germline, CDR1 SGHNT and CDR2 YENEEA. J was trimmed by 2 bases and V by 5 bases; bases with no gene match: 13. The CDR3 bases are TGTGCCAGCAGCCCCCGCCGGGGAGCGGGGGAAAACACCGGGGAGCTGTTTTTT. Amino acid sequence: CASSPRRGAGENTGELFF.

The V and J genes are TRBV9 and TRBJ2-1, with 7 bases that match TRBD2. The CDR3 has 15 residues. The junction had 3 bases not matched to a gene; V was cut back by 0 bases and J by 3 bases. Germline CDR1 and CDR2: SGDLS and YYNGEE. This chain's CDR3 is CASSVGGEGYNEQFF. In DNA form, the CDR3 reads TGTGCCAGCAGCGTAGGAGGGGAGGGCTACAATGAGCAGTTCTTC.